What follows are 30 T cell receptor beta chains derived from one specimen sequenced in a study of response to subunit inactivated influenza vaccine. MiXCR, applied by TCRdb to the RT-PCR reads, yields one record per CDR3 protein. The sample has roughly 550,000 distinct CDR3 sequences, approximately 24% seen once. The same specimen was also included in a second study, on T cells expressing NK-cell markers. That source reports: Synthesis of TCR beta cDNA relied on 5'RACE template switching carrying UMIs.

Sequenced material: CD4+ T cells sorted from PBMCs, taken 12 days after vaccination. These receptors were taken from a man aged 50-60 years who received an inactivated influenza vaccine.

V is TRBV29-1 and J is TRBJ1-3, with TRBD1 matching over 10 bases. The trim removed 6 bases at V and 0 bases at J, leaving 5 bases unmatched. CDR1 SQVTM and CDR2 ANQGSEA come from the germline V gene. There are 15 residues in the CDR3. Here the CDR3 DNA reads TGCAGCGTCTCGGGACAGGGGCGCTCTGGAAACACCATATATTTT. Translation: CSVSGQGRSGNTIYF.

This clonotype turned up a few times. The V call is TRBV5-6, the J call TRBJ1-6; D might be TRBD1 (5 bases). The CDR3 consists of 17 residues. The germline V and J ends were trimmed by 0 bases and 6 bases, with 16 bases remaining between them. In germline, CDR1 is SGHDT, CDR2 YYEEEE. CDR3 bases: TGTGCCAGCAGCTTGGCGATGACAGCAAATTCTAATTCACCCCTCCACTTT. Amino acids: CASSLAMTANSNSPLHF.

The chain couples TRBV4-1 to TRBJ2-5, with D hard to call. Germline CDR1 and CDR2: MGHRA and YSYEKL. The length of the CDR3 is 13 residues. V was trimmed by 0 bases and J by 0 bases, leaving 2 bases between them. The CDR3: CASSQDHQETQYF. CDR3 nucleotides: TGCGCCAGCAGCCAAGACCACCAAGAGACCCAGTACTTC.

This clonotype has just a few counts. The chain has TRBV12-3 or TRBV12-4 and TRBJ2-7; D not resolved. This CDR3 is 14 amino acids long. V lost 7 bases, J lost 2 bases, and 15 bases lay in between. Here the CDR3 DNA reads TGTGCCAGCAAGATGTGGGGTACAACCTACGAGCAGTACTTC. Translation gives CASKMWGTTYEQYF.

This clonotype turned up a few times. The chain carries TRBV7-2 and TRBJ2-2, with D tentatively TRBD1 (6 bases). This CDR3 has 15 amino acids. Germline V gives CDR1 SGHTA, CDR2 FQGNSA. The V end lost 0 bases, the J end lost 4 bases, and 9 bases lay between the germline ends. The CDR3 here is CASSLAQGPTGELFF. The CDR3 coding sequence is TGTGCCAGCAGCTTAGCCCAGGGGCCCACCGGGGAGCTGTTTTTT. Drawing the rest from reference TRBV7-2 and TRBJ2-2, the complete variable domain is GAGVSQSPSNKVTEKGKDVELRCDPISGHTALYWYRQSLGQGLEFLIYFQGNSAPDKSGLPSDRFSAERTGGSVSTLTIQRTQQEDSAVYLCASSLAQGPTGELFFGEGSRLTVL.

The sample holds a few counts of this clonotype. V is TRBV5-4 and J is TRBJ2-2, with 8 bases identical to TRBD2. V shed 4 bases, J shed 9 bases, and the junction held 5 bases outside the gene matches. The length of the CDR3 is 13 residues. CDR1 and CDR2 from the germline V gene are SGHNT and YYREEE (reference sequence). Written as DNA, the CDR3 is TGTGCCAGCAGCGTTGCGGGGGGCCGGGAGCTGTTTTTT. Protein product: CASSVAGGRELFF.

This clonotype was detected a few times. This CDR3 reads CASSWKRQPQHF. DNA of the CDR3: TGTGCCAGCAGTTGGAAGCGCCAGCCCCAGCATTTT. The V call is TRBV12-3 or TRBV12-4, the J call TRBJ1-5; D uncertain. V gave up 4 bases and J gave up 7 bases, with 8 bases separating them. CDR3 size: 12 residues.

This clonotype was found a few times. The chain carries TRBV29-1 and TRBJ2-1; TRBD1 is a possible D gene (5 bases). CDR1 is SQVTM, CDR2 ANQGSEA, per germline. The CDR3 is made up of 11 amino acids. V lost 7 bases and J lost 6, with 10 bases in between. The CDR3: CSDVRGNEQFF. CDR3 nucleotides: TGCAGCGATGTTAGGGGCAATGAGCAGTTCTTC.

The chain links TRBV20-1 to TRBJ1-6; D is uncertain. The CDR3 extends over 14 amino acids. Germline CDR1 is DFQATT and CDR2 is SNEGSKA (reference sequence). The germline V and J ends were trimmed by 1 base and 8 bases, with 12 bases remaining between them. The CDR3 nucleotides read TGCAGTGCTAGAGCCGGACCTGGGGATTCACCCCTCCACTTT. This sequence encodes CSARAGPGDSPLHF.

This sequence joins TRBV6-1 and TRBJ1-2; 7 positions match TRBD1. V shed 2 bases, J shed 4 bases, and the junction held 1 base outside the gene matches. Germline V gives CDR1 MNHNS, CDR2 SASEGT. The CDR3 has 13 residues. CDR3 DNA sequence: TGTGCCAGCAGTGAAAACAGGGGCTATGGCTACACCTTC. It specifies CASSENRGYGYTF.

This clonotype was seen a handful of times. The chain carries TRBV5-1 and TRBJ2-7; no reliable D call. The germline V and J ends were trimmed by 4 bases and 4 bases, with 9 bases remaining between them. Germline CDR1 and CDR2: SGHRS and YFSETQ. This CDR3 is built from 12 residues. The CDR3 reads CASSGNRYEQYF. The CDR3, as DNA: TGCGCCAGCAGCGGGAACCGGTACGAGCAGTACTTC.

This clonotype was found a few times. The CDR3 DNA reads TGTGCCAGCAGCTTGTCGAGGGGCCACGAGCAGTACTTC. Its translation: CASSLSRGHEQYF. The chain combines TRBV7-6 with TRBJ2-7, with D perhaps matching TRBD1 or TRBD2 (5 bases each). The CDR3 is 13 residues long. V was cut by 3 bases and J by 5 bases, with 11 bases left in between. Germline V gene data show CDR1 as SGHVS and CDR2 as FNYEAQ.

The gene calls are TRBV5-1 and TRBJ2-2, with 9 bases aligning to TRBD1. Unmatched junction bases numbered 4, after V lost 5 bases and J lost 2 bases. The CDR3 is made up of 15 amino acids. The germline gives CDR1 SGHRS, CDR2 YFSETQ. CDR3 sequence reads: CASSGDRANTGELFF. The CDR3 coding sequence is TGCGCCAGCAGTGGGGACAGGGCCAACACCGGGGAGCTGTTTTTT.

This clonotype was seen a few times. CDR3 region: CSARTRDRGAQYF. CDR3 bases: TGCAGTGCTAGAACCCGGGACAGGGGCGCGCAGTACTTC. The chain uses TRBV20-1 and TRBJ2-7; 10 bases agree with TRBD1. This CDR3 contains 13 residues. Germline CDR1 and CDR2: DFQATT and SNEGSKA (reference sequence). The junction had 7 bases not matched to a gene; V was cut back by 2 bases and J by 9 bases.

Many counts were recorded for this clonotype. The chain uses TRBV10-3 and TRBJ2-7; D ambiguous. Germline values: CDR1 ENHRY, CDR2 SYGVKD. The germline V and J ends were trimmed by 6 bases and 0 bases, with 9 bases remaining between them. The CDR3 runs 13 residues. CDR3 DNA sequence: TGTGCCATCAGGGGCGGTGACTCCTACGAGCAGTACTTC. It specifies CAIRGGDSYEQYF.

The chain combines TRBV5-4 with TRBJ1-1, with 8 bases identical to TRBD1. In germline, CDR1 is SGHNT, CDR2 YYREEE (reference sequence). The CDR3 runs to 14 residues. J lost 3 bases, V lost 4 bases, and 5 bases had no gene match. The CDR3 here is CASSMTGVDTEAFF. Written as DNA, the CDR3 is TGTGCCAGCAGCATGACAGGGGTTGACACTGAAGCTTTCTTT.

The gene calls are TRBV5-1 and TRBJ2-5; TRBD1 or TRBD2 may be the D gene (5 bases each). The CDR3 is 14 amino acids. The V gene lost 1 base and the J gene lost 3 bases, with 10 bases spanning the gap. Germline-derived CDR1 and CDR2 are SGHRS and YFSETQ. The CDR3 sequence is CASSLMGREETQYF. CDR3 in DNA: TGCGCCAGCAGCTTGATGGGGCGGGAAGAGACCCAGTACTTC.

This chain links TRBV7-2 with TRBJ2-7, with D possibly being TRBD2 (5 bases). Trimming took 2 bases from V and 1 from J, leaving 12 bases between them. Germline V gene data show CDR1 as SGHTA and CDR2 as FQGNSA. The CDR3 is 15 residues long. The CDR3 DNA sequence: TGTGCCAGCAGCTTATTAGCGCGAACTTCCTACGAGCAGTACTTC. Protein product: CASSLLARTSYEQYF.

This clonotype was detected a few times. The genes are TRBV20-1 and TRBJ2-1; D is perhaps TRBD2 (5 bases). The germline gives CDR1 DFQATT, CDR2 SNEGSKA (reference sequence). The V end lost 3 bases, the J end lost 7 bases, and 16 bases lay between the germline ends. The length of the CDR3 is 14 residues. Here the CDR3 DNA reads TGCAGTGCTAGTTCAGGAGCCCCGGGAAATGAGCAGTTCTTC. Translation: CSASSGAPGNEQFF.

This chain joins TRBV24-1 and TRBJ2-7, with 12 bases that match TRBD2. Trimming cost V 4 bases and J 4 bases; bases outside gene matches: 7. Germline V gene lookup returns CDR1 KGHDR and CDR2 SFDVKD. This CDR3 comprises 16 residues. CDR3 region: CATSDPSSGRAYEQYF. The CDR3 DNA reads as TGTGCCACCAGTGACCCTTCTAGCGGGAGGGCGTACGAGCAGTACTTC.

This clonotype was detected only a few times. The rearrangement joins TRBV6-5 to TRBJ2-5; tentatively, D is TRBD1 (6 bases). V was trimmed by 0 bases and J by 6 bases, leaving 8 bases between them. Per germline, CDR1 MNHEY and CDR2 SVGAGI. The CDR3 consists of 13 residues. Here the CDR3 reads CASSYSGAQTQYF. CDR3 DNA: TGTGCCAGCAGTTACTCGGGGGCGCAGACCCAGTACTTC.

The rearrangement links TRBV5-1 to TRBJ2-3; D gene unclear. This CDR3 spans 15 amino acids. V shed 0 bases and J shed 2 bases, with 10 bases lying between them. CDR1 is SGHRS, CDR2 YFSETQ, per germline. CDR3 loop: CASSLAGSFTDTQYF. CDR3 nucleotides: TGCGCCAGCAGCTTGGCCGGCAGTTTCACAGATACGCAGTATTTT.

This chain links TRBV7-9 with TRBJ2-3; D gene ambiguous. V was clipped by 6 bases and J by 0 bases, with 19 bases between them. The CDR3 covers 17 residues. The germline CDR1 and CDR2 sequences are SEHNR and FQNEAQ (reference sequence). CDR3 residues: CASSPLSRTTSTDTQYF. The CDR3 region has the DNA TGTGCCAGCAGTCCCCTGTCGCGAACCACTAGCACAGATACGCAGTATTTT.

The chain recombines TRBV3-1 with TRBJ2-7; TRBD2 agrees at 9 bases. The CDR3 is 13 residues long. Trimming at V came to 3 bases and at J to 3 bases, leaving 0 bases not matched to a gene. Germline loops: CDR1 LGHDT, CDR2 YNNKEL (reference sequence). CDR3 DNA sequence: TGTGCCAGCAGCCAGACTAGCGGCTACGAGCAGTACTTC. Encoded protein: CASSQTSGYEQYF.

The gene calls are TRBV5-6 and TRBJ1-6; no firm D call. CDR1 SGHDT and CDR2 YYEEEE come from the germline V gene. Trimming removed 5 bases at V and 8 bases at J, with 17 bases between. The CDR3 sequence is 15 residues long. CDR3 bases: TGTGCCAGCAGTTCCCACTACGCCGGGGATTCACCCCTCCACTTT. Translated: CASSSHYAGDSPLHF.

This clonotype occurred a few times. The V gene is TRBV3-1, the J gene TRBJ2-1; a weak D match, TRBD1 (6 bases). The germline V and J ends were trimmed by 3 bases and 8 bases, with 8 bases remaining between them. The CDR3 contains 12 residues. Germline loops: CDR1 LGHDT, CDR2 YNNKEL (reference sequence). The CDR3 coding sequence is TGTGCCAGCAGCCATAAGGGGGATGAGCAGTTCTTC. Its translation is CASSHKGDEQFF.

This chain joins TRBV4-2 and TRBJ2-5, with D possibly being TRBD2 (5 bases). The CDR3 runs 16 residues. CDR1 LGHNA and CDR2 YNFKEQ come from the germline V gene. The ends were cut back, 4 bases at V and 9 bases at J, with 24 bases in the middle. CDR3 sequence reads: CASSPRSPTGSRAQYF. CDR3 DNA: TGTGCCAGCAGCCCTAGGTCCCCTACGGGAAGCCGAGCCCAGTACTTC.

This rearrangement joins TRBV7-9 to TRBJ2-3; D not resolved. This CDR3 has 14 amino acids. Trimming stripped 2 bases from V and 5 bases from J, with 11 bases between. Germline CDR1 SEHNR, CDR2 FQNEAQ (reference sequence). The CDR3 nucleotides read TGTGCCAGCAGCTTACAGACTCAAGGAGATACGCAGTATTTT. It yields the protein CASSLQTQGDTQYF. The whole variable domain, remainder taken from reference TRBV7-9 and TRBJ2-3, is DTGVSQNPRHKITKRGQNVTFRCDPISEHNRLYWYRQTLGQGPEFLTYFQNEAQLEKSRLLSDRFSAERPKGSFSTLEIQRTEQGDSAMYLCASSLQTQGDTQYFGPGTRLTVL.

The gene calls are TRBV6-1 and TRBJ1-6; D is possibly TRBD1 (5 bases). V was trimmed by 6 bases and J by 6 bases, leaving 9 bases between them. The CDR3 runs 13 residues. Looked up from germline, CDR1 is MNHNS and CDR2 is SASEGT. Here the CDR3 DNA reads TGTGCCAGCAGGACCGGGGGTAATTCACCCCTCCACTTT. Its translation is CASRTGGNSPLHF.

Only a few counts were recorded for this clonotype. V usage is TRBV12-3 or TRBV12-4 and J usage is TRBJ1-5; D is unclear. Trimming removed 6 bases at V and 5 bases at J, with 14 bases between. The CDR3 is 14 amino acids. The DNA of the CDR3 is TGTGCCAGCAGCCCCGCGGAGGGTTATCAGCCCCAGCATTTT. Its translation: CASSPAEGYQPQHF.